These 12 T cell receptor beta chains came from one sample sequenced in a study of beta chain features in type 1 diabetes. The study, taken as a whole, reports: Moderate yet significant TCRB CDR3 shortening was seen in Type 1 diabetes patients in all four CD4+ subsets.

No cognate antigen is known for these TCRs. All of the isolated RNA was reverse transcribed, so expressed TCRB transcripts were sequenced. TCRdb's table, derived via immunoSEQ multiplex PCR, lists solely in-frame clones and lacks some. Altogether about 160,000 clones are present, roughly 63% being singletons, with the ten largest covering around 0.08%. Sequencing input: naive CD4+ T cells from blood. The receptors come from a young man with type 1 diabetes.

The chain links TRBV6-5 to TRBJ1-1; D call uncertain. V lost 2 bases and J lost 0, with 7 bases in between. The germline V gene has CDR1 MNHEY and CDR2 SVGAGI. This CDR3 comprises 14 residues. The CDR3 sequence: CASSYNVMNTEAFF. The CDR3 DNA follows: TGTGCCAGCAGTTACAACGTAATGAACACTGAAGCTTTCTTT.

This clone has more than one count but fewer than ten. The chain couples TRBV7-2 to TRBJ2-5, with TRBD1 as a possible D gene (5 bases). Germline CDR1 reads SGHTA; CDR2 reads FQGNSA. This CDR3 region has 12 residues. V was trimmed by 10 bases and J by 5 bases, leaving 14 bases between them. CDR3 amino acids: CATRRGEETQYF. Here the CDR3 DNA reads TGTGCCACCAGAAGGGGCGAGGAGACCCAGTACTTC.

In DNA, the CDR3 is TGTGCCAGCAGCCCAGTCTACGAGCAGTACTTC. This sequence encodes CASSPVYEQYF. This chain connects TRBV2 to TRBJ2-7; no clear D. CDR3 length equals 11 residues. In germline, CDR1 is SNHLY, CDR2 FYNNEI. V dropped 6 bases and J dropped 3 bases, with 6 bases sitting between them.

There are a few counts of this clone. V usage is TRBV29-1 and J usage is TRBJ2-5; tentatively, D is TRBD2 (5 bases). The germline V gene has CDR1 SQVTM and CDR2 ANQGSEA. The V and J ends lost 5 bases and 2 bases respectively, with 9 bases between them. The CDR3 length is 12 residues. For the CDR3, the DNA is TGCAGCGTTAGTCCGGGACAAGAGACCCAGTACTTC. This codes for CSVSPGQETQYF. The variable domain in full, with the rest retrieved from reference TRBV29-1 and TRBJ2-5, is SAVISQKPSRDICQRGTSLTIQCQVDSQVTMMFWYRQQPGQSLTLIATANQGSEATYESGFVIDKFPISRPNLTFSTLTVSNMSPEDSSIYLCSVSPGQETQYFGPGTRLLVL.

J is TRBJ2-6 and V is TRBV2; 7 bases map to TRBD1. Germline lookup yields CDR1 SNHLY and CDR2 FYNNEI. This CDR3 contains 16 residues. The CDR3 sequence is CAKEQGLGSGANVLTF. CDR3 nucleotide sequence: TGTGCTAAGGAACAGGGGCTTGGCTCTGGGGCCAACGTCCTGACTTTC.

Only a few counts were recorded for this clone. This chain uses TRBV4-3 with TRBJ1-5; D not resolved. The CDR3 is 13 amino acids. Germline V lookup: CDR1 LGHNA, CDR2 YSLEER. The V gene lost 2 bases and the J gene lost 5 bases, with 7 bases spanning the gap. This chain's CDR3 is CASSQREDQPQHF. In DNA, the CDR3 is TGCGCCAGCAGCCAACGTGAAGATCAGCCCCAGCATTTT.

The rearrangement uses TRBV12-2 and TRBJ2-7; no check of the table's D call, TRBD1, against the DNA was made. TRBV12-2 is marked as a pseudogene. The CDR3 loop spans 16 amino acids. CDR3 nucleotide sequence: TGTGCAAGTCGCTTACTTCATTGGACAGTCCCCTACGAGCAGTACTTC. Translated: CASRLLHWTVPYEQYF.

This clone came up a few times. The chain couples TRBV25-1 to TRBJ2-3, with D perhaps matching TRBD1 or TRBD2 (5 bases each). The CDR3 sequence is 11 residues long. V was pared by 8 bases and J by 6 bases, with 9 bases between. The germline gives CDR1 MGHDK, CDR2 SYGVNS. CDR3 protein: CASGWDDTQYF. In DNA form, the CDR3 reads TGTGCCAGCGGGTGGGACGATACGCAGTATTTT. The full variable domain, completed using reference TRBV25-1 and TRBJ2-3, is EADIYQTPRYLVIGTGKKITLECSQTMGHDKMYWYQQDPGMELHLIHYSYGVNSTEKGDLSSESTVSRIRTEHFPLTLESARPSHTSQYLCASGWDDTQYFGPGTRLTVL.

J is TRBJ1-6 and V is TRBV30; D remains ambiguous. Per the germline V gene, CDR1 is GTSNPN and CDR2 is SVGIG (reference sequence). The CDR3 spans 12 residues. The V end lost 4 bases, the J end lost 9 bases, and 10 bases lay between the germline ends. This CDR3 reads CAWMPLPSPLHF. CDR3 DNA: TGTGCCTGGATGCCTTTACCTTCACCCCTCCACTTT.

This clone was counted a single time. This chain joins TRBV7-9 and TRBJ2-5; 10 bases map to TRBD1. CDR3 length: 15 amino acids. Germline V gene lookup returns CDR1 SEHNR and CDR2 FQNEAQ (reference sequence). The V and J ends lost 5 bases and 1 base, in that order; junction bases with no gene match: 4. The DNA of the CDR3 is TGTGCCAGCAGCAGGGGGACAGGGGCCCAAGAGACCCAGTACTTC. Protein: CASSRGTGAQETQYF.

This sequence joins TRBV4-1 and TRBJ2-1; D might be TRBD2 (6 bases). V was trimmed by 4 bases and J by 7 bases, leaving 11 bases between them. Germline V gene sequence: CDR1 MGHRA, CDR2 YSYEKL. This CDR3 has 13 residues. The CDR3 protein is CASSLEGLNEQFF. CDR3 nucleotide sequence: TGCGCCAGCAGCCTGGAGGGGTTGAATGAGCAGTTCTTC.

This chain joins TRBV9 and TRBJ1-6; 7 bases map to TRBD1. Germline V lookup: CDR1 SGDLS, CDR2 YYNGEE. This CDR3 contains 14 residues. With V trimmed by 3 bases and J by 11 bases, 8 bases remained unmatched. CDR3 amino acids: CASSEEQGRAPLHF. The CDR3 DNA follows: TGTGCCAGCAGCGAAGAACAGGGGCGGGCACCCCTCCACTTT.